This is a list of T cell receptor beta chains from one sample in a study of blood T cell repertoires in COVID-19. Only in-frame clones appear in the TCRdb table, and some are missing; sequencing was by immunoSEQ multiplex PCR. Altogether around 240,000 clones are present, 80% to 90% being singletons, with the ten largest covering around 0.97%. Source material: peripheral blood. Every receptor here comes from a man between 35 and 55 years old with acute or convalescent COVID-19. Each CDR3 is given with its conserved first and last residue. The D gene is left open where the match is weak. Some rows mark clone size as missing; the rest say once, few, many or name a class of expanded clone.

v_gene	j_gene	abundance	d_gene	CDR3aa	CDR3nt
TRBV29-1	TRBJ2-7	.	.	CSVDLSGLREQYF	TGCAGCGTTGACCTTTCAGGGCTTCGTGAGCAGTACTTC
TRBV5-1	TRBJ1-2	.	TRBD1	CASSEGTGGGYGYTF	TGCGCCAGCAGCGAGGGGACAGGGGGTGGCTATGGCTACACCTTC
TRBV30	TRBJ2-2	.	.	CARRRDSNTGELFF	TGTGCCCGGCGTAGGGACTCCAACACCGGGGAGCTGTTTTTT
TRBV10-2	TRBJ2-1	once	TRBD2	CATYPGTSGPYEQFF	TGCGCCACATACCCGGGGACTAGCGGGCCATATGAGCAGTTCTTC
TRBV11-2	TRBJ1-2	once	.	CASSLDRVGYTF	TGTGCCAGCAGCTTAGACAGGGTTGGCTACACCTTC
TRBV19	TRBJ1-2	once	TRBD1	CASSIDTGQSNYGYTF	TGTGCCAGTAGTATAGACACGGGACAGTCTAACTATGGCTACACCTTC
TRBV6-1	TRBJ2-3	.	TRBD2	CASSDETSGGLDTQYF	TGTGCCAGCAGTGACGAGACTAGCGGGGGGTTGGATACGCAGTATTTT
TRBV28	TRBJ1-2	.	.	CASSLNRVNYGYTF	TGTGCCAGCAGTTTAAACAGGGTAAACTATGGCTACACCTTC
TRBV5-8	TRBJ1-2	.	.	CASSYTGGGNYGYTF	TGTGCCAGCAGCTACACTGGGGGCGGCAACTATGGCTACACCTTC
TRBV9	TRBJ2-1	.	TRBD2	CASSIGTSGSSHSDEQFF	TGTGCCAGCAGCATTGGGACTAGCGGGTCCAGTCATTCGGATGAGCAGTTCTTC
TRBV6-5	TRBJ1-1	.	.	CASSYGIGGAFF	TGTGCCAGCAGTTACGGGATCGGGGGGGCTTTCTTT
TRBV5-1	TRBJ1-5	.	.	CASQTRLQHF	TGCGCCAGCCAGACAAGGCTCCAGCATTTT
TRBV5-1	TRBJ1-2	.	TRBD1	CASSEGTAPATYTF	TGCGCCAGCAGCGAAGGGACAGCCCCGGCCACATACACCTTC
TRBV5-1	TRBJ2-1	.	.	CASSSGRGWDEQFF	TGCGCCAGCAGCTCCGGTAGGGGCTGGGATGAGCAGTTCTTC
TRBV25-1	TRBJ2-4	.	.	CASPPPRGRLNSKNIQYF	TGTGCCAGCCCTCCCCCCAGGGGAAGGTTGAATAGCAAAAACATTCAGTACTTC
TRBV20-1	TRBJ2-7	.	.	CSASPTGTGTYEQYF	TGCAGTGCTAGTCCAACCGGGACTGGGACCTACGAGCAGTACTTC
TRBV30	TRBJ1-3	.	.	CAWSHTLSSGNTIYF	TGTGCCTGGAGTCACACGCTCTCCTCTGGAAACACCATATATTTT
TRBV4-1	TRBJ2-5	.	TRBD2	CASSLLWGGQETQYF	TGCGCCAGCAGCCTCCTCTGGGGGGGCCAAGAGACCCAGTACTTC
TRBV6-5	TRBJ1-2	.	TRBD1	CASSPFRTGRSGYTF	TGTGCCAGCAGTCCATTTCGGACAGGTCGAAGTGGCTACACCTTC
TRBV11-3	TRBJ2-2	once	.	CASSAGQITGELFF	TGTGCCAGCAGTGCGGGACAGATCACCGGGGAGCTGTTTTTT
TRBV10-3	TRBJ2-5	.	TRBD2	CATLAGGEETQYF	TGTGCCACCCTGGCGGGGGGGGAAGAGACCCAGTACTTC
TRBV19	TRBJ1-2	once	TRBD1	CASSQWTGEYGYTF	TGTGCCAGTAGTCAATGGACAGGGGAGTATGGCTACACCTTC
TRBV9	TRBJ2-1	.	.	CASSVAPQLSYNEQFF	TGTGCCAGCAGCGTAGCTCCCCAACTCTCCTACAATGAGCAGTTCTTC
TRBV3-1/TRBV3-2	TRBJ2-5	.	.	CASSQGGITGETQYF	TGTGCCAGCAGCCAAGGGGGCATTACAGGGGAGACCCAGTACTTC
TRBV7-9	TRBJ1-2	.	.	CASSLVAQDYGYTF	TGTGCCAGCAGCTTAGTGGCGCAGGACTATGGCTACACCTTC
TRBV19	TRBJ2-2	.	.	CASSTSPGELFF	TGTGCCAGTAGTACTAGCCCCGGGGAGCTGTTTTTT
TRBV25-1	TRBJ2-1	.	.	CASSLSRGRSSYNEQFF	TGTGCCAGCAGTCTTAGCCGCGGCCGCAGCTCCTACAATGAGCAGTTCTTC
TRBV7-9	TRBJ2-7	.	TRBD1	CASSSDGTATYEQYF	TGTGCCAGCAGCTCGGACGGGACAGCAACCTACGAGCAGTACTTC
TRBV7-8	TRBJ1-5	.	.	CASSPVGRIAQHF	TGTGCCAGCAGCCCCGTCGGTAGAATTGCCCAGCATTTT
TRBV9	TRBJ2-2	.	.	CASSERGGFANTGELFF	TGTGCCAGCAGCGAGCGAGGAGGGTTCGCGAACACCGGGGAGCTGTTTTTT
TRBV6-2/TRBV6-3	TRBJ1-1	.	TRBD1	CASSSGGGTEAFF	TGTGCCAGCAGTTCAGGGGGAGGCACTGAAGCTTTCTTT
TRBV29-1	TRBJ2-7	.	.	CSVEDGTYEQYF	TGCAGCGTTGAGGACGGGACCTACGAGCAGTACTTC
TRBV6-5	TRBJ1-5	.	.	CASTKEDNQPQHF	TGTGCCAGCACGAAGGAGGACAATCAGCCCCAGCATTTT
TRBV7-3	TRBJ2-1	.	.	CASSLRADRNRNEQFF	TGTGCCAGCAGCCTGCGGGCGGACCGAAACCGCAATGAGCAGTTCTTC
TRBV5-1	TRBJ1-2	.	.	CASSQATGRRDGYTF	TGCGCCAGCAGCCAAGCCACAGGGCGGAGAGATGGCTACACCTTC
TRBV20-1	TRBJ2-1	.	.	CSAHRPGDQFF	TGCAGTGCTCACCGTCCGGGTGACCAGTTCTTC
TRBV7-2	TRBJ1-2	.	.	CASSLGLDGYTF	TGTGCCAGCAGCTTAGGTCTAGATGGCTACACCTTC
TRBV6-2/TRBV6-3	TRBJ2-3	.	.	CASSPLGAQYF	TGTGCCAGCAGTCCCCTAGGGGCGCAGTATTTT
TRBV4-1	TRBJ2-7	.	.	CASSQDASKYEQYF	TGCGCCAGCAGCCAAGACGCCAGTAAATACGAGCAGTACTTC
TRBV28	TRBJ2-1	.	TRBD2	CASSYSGGLNEQFF	TGTGCCAGCAGTTATAGCGGGGGGCTTAATGAGCAGTTCTTC
TRBV5-4	TRBJ2-1	.	.	CASSLAHRGYNEQFF	TGTGCCAGCAGCTTGGCCCACCGCGGGTACAATGAGCAGTTCTTC
TRBV7-2	TRBJ2-7	.	.	CASRLDPGQGFYEQYF	TGTGCCAGCAGACTCGATCCGGGACAAGGCTTTTACGAGCAGTACTTC
TRBV29-1	TRBJ2-3	.	.	CSVAQGTDTQYF	TGCAGCGTTGCCCAGGGAACAGATACGCAGTATTTT
TRBV5-4	TRBJ1-2	.	.	CASSSPPWEDGYTF	TGTGCCAGCAGCTCCCCCCCCTGGGAGGATGGCTACACCTTC
TRBV7-8	TRBJ1-5	.	TRBD1	CASSLAGGLSNQPQHF	TGTGCCAGCAGCTTAGCAGGGGGCTTAAGCAATCAGCCCCAGCATTTT
TRBV7-8	TRBJ2-1	.	TRBD2	CASSQRSSGGPLYNEQFF	TGTGCCAGCAGCCAGCGATCTAGCGGGGGTCCCCTTTACAATGAGCAGTTCTTC
TRBV7-9	TRBJ1-4	few	TRBD1	CASSPGQGYNEKLFF	TGTGCCAGCAGCCCGGGACAGGGTTATAATGAAAAACTGTTTTTT
TRBV5-6	TRBJ1-5	.	TRBD1	CASSFKTGSDQPQHF	TGTGCCAGCAGCTTTAAGACAGGGTCGGATCAGCCCCAGCATTTT
TRBV7-2	TRBJ1-2	.	.	CASSSGHLIF	TGTGCCAGCAGCTCGGGACACTTGATCTTC
TRBV4-2	TRBJ2-3	.	TRBD2	CASSQDGRGHTDTQYF	TGTGCCAGCAGCCAAGATGGGAGGGGCCACACAGATACGCAGTATTTT